Reported below is one T cell receptor (beta chain). This entry belongs to a study of T cells after yellow fever vaccination. Study findings and constraints: Primary-vaccination clones mostly resurfaced post-booster (nearly 97% CD4, approximately 90% CD8).

Via MiXCR, TCRdb re-called the 5' RACE reads, giving one row per CDR3 protein. This sample has 50,000 to 60,000 distinct CDR3 sequences, with around 7% found just once. CDR1 and CDR2 from the germline V gene are DFQATT and SNEGSKA (reference sequence). Trimming pared 3 bases from V and 0 bases from J, leaving 18 bases between. The CDR3 loop spans 17 amino acids. The sequences come from CD8+ T cells not binding an NS4B(214-222) dextramer, sorted from PBMCs, collected more than 40 days after the first yellow fever vaccination. The TCR was taken from a man between 18 and 29 years old who received the YFV17D yellow fever vaccine. This chain joins TRBV20-1 and TRBJ1-3; D is ambiguous. CDR3 region: CSASPGWRTYSGNTIYF. CDR3 nucleotides: TGCAGTGCTAGCCCCGGCTGGCGGACTTACTCTGGAAACACCATATATTTT.